This T cell receptor (beta chain) was identified in a study of human T cells and chemical hapten exposure. Individual cDNA molecules (in the library) carried attached unique molecular identifiers. TCRdb reanalysed the RACE reads using MiXCR and keeps one entry per CDR3 protein. The repertoire consists of 140,000 or so distinct CDR3 sequences, with over 9.5% occurring once and the leading ten covering around 1.4%. Time point here: patch test 2, 6 weeks after DPC sensitization. Indicated treatment: therapeutic diphenylcyclopropenone sensitization with weekly scalp DPC. CDR3 length: 14 residues. CDR1 and CDR2 from the germline V gene are ENHRY and SYGVKD. V was cut by 6 bases and J by 10 bases, with 19 bases left in between.

This sequence was found in a woman aged 45 to 65 with alopecia areata. Some clones in this sample may be carry-over from other donors' samples. This chain joins TRBV10-3 and TRBJ2-1; D unresolved. The sample here was whole blood, taken in connection with sensitization to the hapten diphenylcyclopropenone (DPC). The CDR3 loop reads CAISNPGSSREQFF. The DNA for the CDR3 is TGTGCCATCAGCAACCCGGGCTCCAGCCGCGAGCAGTTCTTC.